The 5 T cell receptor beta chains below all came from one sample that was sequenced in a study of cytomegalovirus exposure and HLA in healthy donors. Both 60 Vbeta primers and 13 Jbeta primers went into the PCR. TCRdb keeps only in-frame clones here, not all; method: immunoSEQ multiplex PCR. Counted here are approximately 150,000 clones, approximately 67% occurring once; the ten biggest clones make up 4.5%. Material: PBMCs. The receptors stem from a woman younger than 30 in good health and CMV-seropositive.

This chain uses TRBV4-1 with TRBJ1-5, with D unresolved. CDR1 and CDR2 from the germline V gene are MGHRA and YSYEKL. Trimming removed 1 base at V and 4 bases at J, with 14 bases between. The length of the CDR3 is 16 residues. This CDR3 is CASSQASTYGNQPQHF. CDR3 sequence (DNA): TGCGCCAGCAGCCAAGCCTCGACGTACGGGAATCAGCCCCAGCATTTT.

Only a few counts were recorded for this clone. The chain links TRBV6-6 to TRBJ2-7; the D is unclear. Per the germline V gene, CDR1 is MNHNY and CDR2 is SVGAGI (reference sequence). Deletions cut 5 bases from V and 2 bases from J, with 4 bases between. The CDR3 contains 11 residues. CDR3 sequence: CASSPAYEQYF. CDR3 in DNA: TGTGCCAGCAGTCCCGCCTACGAGCAGTACTTC.

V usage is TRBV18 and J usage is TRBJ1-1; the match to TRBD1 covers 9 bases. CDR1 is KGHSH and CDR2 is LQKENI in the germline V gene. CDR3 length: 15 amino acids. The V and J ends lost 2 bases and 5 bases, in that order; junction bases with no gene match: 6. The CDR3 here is CASSPDGTGRTEAFF. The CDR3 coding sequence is TGTGCCAGCTCACCAGACGGGACAGGGAGGACTGAAGCTTTCTTT.

The CDR3 region has the DNA TGTGCCAGTAAAGAGCGGGGAGCCTACAATGAGCAGTTCTTC. Translated: CASKERGAYNEQFF. The V call is TRBV19, the J call TRBJ2-1; 7 bases are shared with TRBD2. The junction had 5 bases not matched to a gene; V was cut back by 7 bases and J by 2 bases. Looked up from germline, CDR1 is LNHDA and CDR2 is SQIVND (reference sequence). The CDR3 consists of 14 residues.

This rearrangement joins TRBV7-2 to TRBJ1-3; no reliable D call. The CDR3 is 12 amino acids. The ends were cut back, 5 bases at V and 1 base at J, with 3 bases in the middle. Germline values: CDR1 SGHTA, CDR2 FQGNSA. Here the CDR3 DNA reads TGTGCCAGCAGCCCATCTGGAAACACCATATATTTT. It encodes CASSPSGNTIYF.